This TCR beta chain was recovered during a study of blood T cell repertoires in COVID-19. About the study: Acute-phase and convalescent COVID-19 samples originated in the United States, Italy and Spain. PBMCs, B-cell-depleted T cells, or T cells provided the cDNA or gDNA that made up the material.

In the source study's methods: Scientists estimated how many nucleated cells there were by amplifying reference gene primers. The method was immunoSEQ multiplex PCR; TCRdb's version includes in-frame clones alone and lacks a portion of them. V, J and clone size reflect that table, while D and trimming were determined from the DNA. The sample consists of about 41,000 clones, approximately 83% of them appearing once. This clone came up a few times. The germline gives CDR1 MNHNY, CDR2 SVGAGI (reference sequence). V was pared by 6 bases and J by 4 bases, with 21 bases of the junction left unmatched. This CDR3 contains 20 residues.

Sequenced input: peripheral blood. The TCR comes from a woman of 80 years or more with acute or convalescent COVID-19. J is TRBJ2-7 and V is TRBV6-6, with 13 bases aligning to TRBD2. The CDR3 here is CASSALQGRLAGGQLYEQYF. CDR3 coding DNA: TGTGCCAGCAGCGCTCTCCAGGGTAGACTAGCGGGGGGACAACTGTACGAGCAGTACTTC.